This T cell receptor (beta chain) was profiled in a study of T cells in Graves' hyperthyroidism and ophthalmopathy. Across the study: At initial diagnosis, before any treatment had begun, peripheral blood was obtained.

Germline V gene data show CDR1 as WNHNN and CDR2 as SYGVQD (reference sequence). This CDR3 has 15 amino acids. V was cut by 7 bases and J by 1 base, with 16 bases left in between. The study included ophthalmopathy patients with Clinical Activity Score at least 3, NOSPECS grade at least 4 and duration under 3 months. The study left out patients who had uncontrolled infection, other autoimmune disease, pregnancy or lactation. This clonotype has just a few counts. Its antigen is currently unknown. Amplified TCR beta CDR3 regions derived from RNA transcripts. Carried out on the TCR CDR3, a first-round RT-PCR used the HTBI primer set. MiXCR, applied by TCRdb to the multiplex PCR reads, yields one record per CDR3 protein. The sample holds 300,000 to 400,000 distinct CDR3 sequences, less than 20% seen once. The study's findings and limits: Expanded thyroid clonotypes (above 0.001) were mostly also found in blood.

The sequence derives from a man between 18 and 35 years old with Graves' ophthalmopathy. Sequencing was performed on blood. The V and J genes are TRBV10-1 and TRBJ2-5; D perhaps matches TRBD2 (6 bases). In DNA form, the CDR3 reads TGCGCCAGCAAGATCGGCGGGGCCTCCCAAGAGACCCAGTACTTC. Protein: CASKIGGASQETQYF.